This is a list of T cell receptor beta chains from one sample in a study of cytomegalovirus exposure and HLA in healthy donors. The assay was immunoSEQ multiplex PCR, and TCRdb's table has in-frame clones only and misses some. The repertoire holds 250,000 to 350,000 clones, with roughly 89% as singletons. Sequenced sample: PBMCs. The receptors derive from a man aged 40-55 years in good health and CMV-seropositive. The CDR3 runs from the conserved cysteine through the conserved F or W. A D gene is named only where the DNA matches it firmly. Where a row states a size, it is once, few, many or the class of an expanded clone; other rows omit it.

V: TRBV13
size: .
J: TRBJ2-7
D: .
CDR3: CASSLVRVSYEQYF
DNA: TGTGCCAGCAGCTTAGTTCGGGTCTCCTACGAGCAGTACTTC

V: TRBV7-3
size: .
J: TRBJ2-5
D: .
CDR3: CASSLSGFRETQYF
DNA: TGTGCCAGCAGCTTAAGCGGGTTTAGGGAGACCCAGTACTTC

V: TRBV28
size: .
J: TRBJ1-5
D: .
CDR3: CASSLQGSDQPQHF
DNA: TGTGCCAGCAGCCTCCAGGGGAGCGATCAGCCCCAGCATTTT

V: TRBV30
size: .
J: TRBJ2-1
D: TRBD1
CDR3: CACTGTGYNEQFF
DNA: TGTGCCTGCACCGGGACAGGATACAATGAGCAGTTCTTC

V: TRBV6-4
size: .
J: TRBJ2-1
D: .
CDR3: CASSDSLGSYNEQFF
DNA: TGTGCCAGCAGTGACTCACTTGGGAGTTACAATGAGCAGTTCTTC

V: TRBV6-5
size: .
J: TRBJ1-2
D: TRBD1
CDR3: CASRPDRGAPHGYTF
DNA: TGTGCCAGCAGACCCGACAGGGGCGCCCCCCATGGCTACACCTTC

V: TRBV7-2
size: .
J: TRBJ1-2
D: TRBD1
CDR3: CASSRQGQGDGYTF
DNA: TGTGCCAGCAGCCGACAAGGACAGGGGGATGGCTACACCTTC

V: TRBV6-5
size: .
J: TRBJ2-7
D: .
CDR3: CASSRDRGSEQYF
DNA: TGTGCCAGCAGCCGAGACCGGGGGTCCGAGCAGTACTTC

V: TRBV28
size: .
J: TRBJ2-1
D: TRBD1
CDR3: CASRDRAGEQFF
DNA: TGTGCCAGCCGGGACAGGGCGGGTGAGCAGTTCTTC

V: TRBV7-3
size: .
J: TRBJ2-3
D: TRBD2
CDR3: CASSSRTSGRIADTQYF
DNA: TGTGCCAGCAGCTCCCGGACTAGCGGGAGGATTGCAGATACGCAGTATTTT

V: TRBV7-3
size: .
J: TRBJ2-1
D: TRBD2
CDR3: CASSPSGSVSNEQFF
DNA: TGTGCCAGCAGTCCTAGCGGGAGTGTGAGTAATGAGCAGTTCTTC

V: TRBV5-1
size: .
J: TRBJ2-1
D: .
CDR3: CASSLFGGSTLYNEQFF
DNA: TGCGCCAGCAGCTTGTTTGGTGGGAGTACCCTCTACAATGAGCAGTTCTTC

V: TRBV10-3
size: .
J: TRBJ1-1
D: .
CDR3: CAIVNRVNTEAFF
DNA: TGTGCCATCGTAAACAGGGTGAACACTGAAGCTTTCTTT

V: TRBV28
size: .
J: TRBJ2-7
D: TRBD1
CDR3: CASNRGTGSWGEQYF
DNA: TGTGCCAGCAATCGTGGGACAGGATCTTGGGGCGAGCAGTACTTC

V: TRBV28
size: .
J: TRBJ1-5
D: TRBD1
CDR3: CASSFVNGQGGLSQPQHF
DNA: TGTGCCAGCAGTTTTGTCAACGGGCAGGGGGGATTATCTCAGCCCCAGCATTTT

V: TRBV13
size: .
J: TRBJ2-2
D: TRBD2
CDR3: CASSLGLAGTGELFF
DNA: TGTGCCAGCAGCTTGGGACTAGCAGGTACCGGGGAGCTGTTTTTT

V: TRBV5-1
size: .
J: TRBJ2-7
D: .
CDR3: CASSAGYSYEQYF
DNA: TGCGCCAGCAGCGCCGGGTACTCCTACGAGCAGTACTTC

V: TRBV29-1
size: .
J: TRBJ1-1
D: .
CDR3: CSVEGREGDPEAFF
DNA: TGCAGCGTTGAAGGCAGAGAGGGGGACCCTGAAGCTTTCTTT

V: TRBV7-2
size: .
J: TRBJ2-5
D: TRBD2
CDR3: CASSAAGTSVETQYF
DNA: TGTGCCAGCAGCGCGGCCGGGACTAGCGTGGAGACCCAGTACTTC

V: TRBV19
size: .
J: TRBJ1-2
D: TRBD1
CDR3: CASSIGLGTAYGYTF
DNA: TGTGCCAGTAGTATTGGATTAGGGACAGCCTATGGCTACACCTTC

V: TRBV18
size: .
J: TRBJ2-7
D: .
CDR3: CASSPGLGSGSYEQYF
DNA: TGTGCCAGCTCACCAGGTTTGGGTAGCGGATCCTACGAGCAGTACTTC

V: TRBV25-1
size: .
J: TRBJ2-7
D: TRBD1
CDR3: CASATGGYEQYF
DNA: TGTGCCAGCGCAACAGGGGGATACGAGCAGTACTTC

V: TRBV5-1
size: .
J: TRBJ2-3
D: TRBD1
CDR3: CASSRDRVTDTQYF
DNA: TGCGCCAGCAGTCGGGACAGGGTGACAGATACGCAGTATTTT

V: TRBV27
size: .
J: TRBJ2-2
D: .
CDR3: CASSFMEATGELFF
DNA: TGTGCCAGCAGTTTTATGGAGGCAACCGGGGAGCTGTTTTTT

V: TRBV19
size: .
J: TRBJ2-2
D: .
CDR3: CASSIRGTGELFF
DNA: TGTGCCAGTAGTATTAGGGGGACCGGGGAGCTGTTTTTT

V: TRBV4-1
size: few
J: TRBJ2-7
D: TRBD2
CDR3: CASSQPGLATYEQYF
DNA: TGCGCCAGCAGCCAGCCGGGACTAGCAACGTACGAGCAGTACTTC

V: TRBV21-1
size: .
J: TRBJ2-7
D: .
CDR3: CASSKDVWGGVGEQYF
DNA: TGTGCCAGCAGCAAAGATGTCTGGGGGGGAGTCGGCGAGCAGTACTTC

V: TRBV7-9
size: .
J: TRBJ1-1
D: .
CDR3: CASSYRDEGEPEAFF
DNA: TGTGCCAGCAGCTACAGGGATGAGGGAGAACCTGAAGCTTTCTTT

V: TRBV7-8
size: .
J: TRBJ2-5
D: .
CDR3: CASSSPGFAKETQYF
DNA: TGTGCCAGCAGCTCACCAGGGTTTGCGAAAGAGACCCAGTACTTC

V: TRBV7-8
size: .
J: TRBJ2-7
D: TRBD2
CDR3: CASSLSRMPGGTYEQYF
DNA: TGTGCCAGCAGCTTAAGTCGTATGCCGGGAGGAACCTACGAGCAGTACTTC

V: TRBV27
size: .
J: TRBJ2-5
D: .
CDR3: CASSLDIQETQYF
DNA: TGTGCCAGCAGTCTGGACATCCAAGAGACCCAGTACTTC

V: TRBV7-2
size: .
J: TRBJ2-5
D: .
CDR3: CASSLVQGLQETQYF
DNA: TGTGCCAGCAGCTTAGTCCAGGGGCTCCAAGAGACCCAGTACTTC

V: TRBV28
size: .
J: TRBJ1-4
D: TRBD1
CDR3: CASSSPTGGYTNEKLFF
DNA: TGTGCCAGCAGTTCTCCGACAGGGGGGTACACTAATGAAAAACTGTTTTTT

V: TRBV28
size: .
J: TRBJ1-5
D: TRBD1
CDR3: CASSPQIGGKQPQHF
DNA: TGTGCCAGCAGCCCTCAGATAGGGGGCAAACAGCCCCAGCATTTT

V: TRBV30
size: .
J: TRBJ1-4
D: .
CDR3: CAWTWGLTNEKLFF
DNA: TGTGCCTGGACCTGGGGGCTCACTAATGAAAAACTGTTTTTT

V: TRBV30
size: .
J: TRBJ2-7
D: TRBD2
CDR3: CAWSAGLAGGPEQYF
DNA: TGTGCCTGGAGTGCGGGACTAGCGGGAGGGCCCGAGCAGTACTTC

V: TRBV6-5
size: .
J: TRBJ1-4
D: .
CDR3: CASSPTSRGEKLFF
DNA: TGTGCCAGCAGTCCGACCTCTCGAGGGGAAAAACTGTTTTTT

V: TRBV7-9
size: .
J: TRBJ1-1
D: .
CDR3: CASSLVQGTEAFF
DNA: TGTGCCAGCAGCTTAGTCCAGGGCACTGAAGCTTTCTTT

V: TRBV2
size: once
J: TRBJ2-7
D: .
CDR3: CASSAGGGAKYEQYF
DNA: TGTGCCAGCAGTGCCGGCGGCGGGGCCAAATACGAGCAGTACTTC

V: TRBV15
size: .
J: TRBJ2-7
D: .
CDR3: CATSKGFIYEQYF
DNA: TGTGCCACCAGCAAGGGGTTCATCTACGAGCAGTACTTC

V: TRBV7-9
size: .
J: TRBJ2-3
D: TRBD2
CDR3: CASRPSGRWQDTQYF
DNA: TGTGCCAGCAGACCTAGCGGGAGGTGGCAAGATACGCAGTATTTT

V: TRBV5-1
size: many
J: TRBJ2-1
D: .
CDR3: CASNLGGWDSFSYNEQFF
DNA: TGCGCCAGCAACCTTGGTGGGTGGGACTCTTTCTCCTACAATGAGCAGTTCTTC

V: TRBV4-1
size: .
J: TRBJ1-1
D: .
CDR3: CASSPPGTEAFF
DNA: TGCGCCAGCAGCCCCCCGGGTACTGAAGCTTTCTTT

V: TRBV29-1
size: once
J: TRBJ1-1
D: .
CDR3: CSVGLKSGERTEAFF
DNA: TGCAGCGTTGGGCTGAAATCAGGGGAAAGGACTGAAGCTTTCTTT

V: TRBV9
size: .
J: TRBJ2-1
D: .
CDR3: CASSVESGRPNSLNEQFF
DNA: TGTGCCAGCAGCGTAGAGAGTGGGAGACCCAACTCACTCAATGAGCAGTTCTTC

V: TRBV5-6
size: .
J: TRBJ1-1
D: .
CDR3: CASSLVWETEAFF
DNA: TGTGCCAGCAGCTTGGTCTGGGAGACTGAAGCTTTCTTT

V: TRBV11-3
size: .
J: TRBJ2-7
D: TRBD1
CDR3: CASSHGQGASEQYF
DNA: TGTGCCAGCAGCCATGGACAGGGGGCATCCGAGCAGTACTTC

V: TRBV4-2
size: .
J: TRBJ2-4
D: TRBD2
CDR3: CASSQDRTSGSLAKNIQYF
DNA: TGTGCCAGCAGCCAAGACAGGACTAGCGGAAGCCTAGCCAAAAACATTCAGTACTTC

V: TRBV6-5
size: .
J: TRBJ1-2
D: .
CDR3: CASREGFDGYTF
DNA: TGTGCCTCCCGCGAGGGTTTCGATGGCTACACCTTC

V: TRBV7-2
size: once
J: TRBJ2-7
D: TRBD2
CDR3: CASSLGGSGSYEQYF
DNA: TGTGCCAGCAGCTTAGGAGGTAGCGGGTCCTACGAGCAGTACTTC